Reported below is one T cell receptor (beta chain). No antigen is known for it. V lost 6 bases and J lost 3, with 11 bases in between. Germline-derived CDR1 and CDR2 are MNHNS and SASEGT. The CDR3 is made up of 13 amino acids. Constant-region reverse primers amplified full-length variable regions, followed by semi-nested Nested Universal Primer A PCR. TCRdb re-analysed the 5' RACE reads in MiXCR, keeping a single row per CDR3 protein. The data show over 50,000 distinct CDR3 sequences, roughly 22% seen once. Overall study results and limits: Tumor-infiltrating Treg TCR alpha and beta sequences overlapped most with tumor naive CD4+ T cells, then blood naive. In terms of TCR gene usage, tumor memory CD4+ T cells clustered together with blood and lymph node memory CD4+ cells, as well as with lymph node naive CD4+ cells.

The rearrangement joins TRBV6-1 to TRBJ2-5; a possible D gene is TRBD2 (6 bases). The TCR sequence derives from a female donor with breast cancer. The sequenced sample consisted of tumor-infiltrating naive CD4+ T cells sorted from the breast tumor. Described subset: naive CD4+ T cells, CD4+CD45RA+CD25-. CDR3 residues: CASSARLEETQYF. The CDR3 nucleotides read TGTGCCAGCAGCGCCCGACTAGAAGAGACCCAGTACTTC.